Shown below are 5 T cell receptor beta chains from a single sample sequenced in a study of cytotoxic CD8 clonotypes in ibrutinib-treated CLL. The method was immunoSEQ multiplex PCR; TCRdb's version includes in-frame clones alone and lacks a portion of them. The sample gives about 130,000 clones, approximately 80% of which show up once; roughly 12% is in the top ten. The source material was PBMCs, sampled after 12 months of ibrutinib treatment. These receptors came from a human donor with chronic lymphocytic leukemia.

The J gene is TRBJ1-5, the V gene TRBV18, with no clear D. The CDR3 totals 16 residues. The germline gives CDR1 KGHSH, CDR2 LQKENI. Trimming took off 1 base at V and 2 bases at J, with 12 bases between the two ends. The CDR3 region has the DNA TGTGCCAGCTCACCACAAGTAAATACGGGCAATCAGCCCCAGCATTTT. It yields the protein CASSPQVNTGNQPQHF.

J is TRBJ2-2 and V is TRBV2; tentative D call: TRBD1 (5 bases). V was trimmed by 3 bases and J by 7 bases, leaving 12 bases between them. CDR1 and CDR2 from the germline V gene are SNHLY and FYNNEI. CDR3 length equals 14 residues. The CDR3 DNA is TGTGCCAGCAGTGAGGACACTCTAGGCGGGGAGCTGTTTTTT. The encoded protein is CASSEDTLGGELFF.

V gene TRBV11-3 combines with J gene TRBJ2-1; D assignment may be TRBD1 or TRBD2 (5 bases each). With 5 bases removed from V and 4 bases from J, the gap between germline ends came to 9 bases. CDR1 and CDR2 from the germline V gene are SGHNT and YENEEA. The CDR3 is made up of 13 amino acids. CDR3 sequence (DNA): TGTGCCAGCAGCCCGGGACCATACAATGAGCAGTTCTTC. This codes for CASSPGPYNEQFF.

V is TRBV27 and J is TRBJ2-1; 7 nucleotides agree with TRBD2. Trimming took 7 bases from V and 8 from J; bases not matched to a gene: 11. Germline-derived CDR1 and CDR2 are MNHEY and SMNVEV (reference sequence). CDR3 length equals 14 residues. CDR3 sequence: CASKFNRLAYEQFF. CDR3 DNA sequence: TGTGCCAGCAAGTTTAACCGACTAGCCTATGAGCAGTTCTTC.

The table lists this clone with many counts. The V gene is TRBV20-1, the J gene TRBJ1-5; no reliable D call. The germline CDR1 and CDR2 sequences are DFQATT and SNEGSKA (reference sequence). CDR3 length: 9 residues. Trimming removed 6 bases at V and 6 bases at J, with 3 bases between. The CDR3 nucleotides read TGCAGTGCGCGTCAGCCCCAGCATTTT. This codes for CSARQPQHF.